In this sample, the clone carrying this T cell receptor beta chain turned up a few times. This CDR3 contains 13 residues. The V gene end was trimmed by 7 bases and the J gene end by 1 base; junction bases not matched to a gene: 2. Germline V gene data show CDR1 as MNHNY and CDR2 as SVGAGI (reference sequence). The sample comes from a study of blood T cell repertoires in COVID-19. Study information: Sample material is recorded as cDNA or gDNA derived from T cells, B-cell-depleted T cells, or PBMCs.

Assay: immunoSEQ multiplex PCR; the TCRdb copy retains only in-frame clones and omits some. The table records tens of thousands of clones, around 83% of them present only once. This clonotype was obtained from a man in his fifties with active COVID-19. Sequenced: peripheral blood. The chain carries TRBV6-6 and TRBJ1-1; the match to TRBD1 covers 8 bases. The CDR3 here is CASNQGANTEAFF. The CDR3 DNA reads TGTGCCAGCAACCAGGGGGCGAACACTGAAGCTTTCTTT.